What follows are 32 T cell receptor beta chains derived from one specimen sequenced in a study of beta chain features in type 1 diabetes. Every isolated RNA sample was fully reverse transcribed, so sequencing captured expressed TCRB transcripts. The assay was immunoSEQ multiplex PCR, and TCRdb's table has in-frame clones only and misses some. The sample has approximately 300,000 clones, approximately 11% seen once. What was sequenced was naive CD4+ T cells from blood. Source of these receptors: a woman aged 25-40 years in good health.

This clone has a handful of counts. The gene calls are TRBV2 and TRBJ1-4; D remains unclear. The ends were cut back, 3 bases at V and 7 bases at J, with 21 bases in the middle. Germline values: CDR1 SNHLY, CDR2 FYNNEI. The CDR3 is 17 residues long. The CDR3 region is CASSDPSLAGASEKLFF. CDR3 in DNA: TGTGCCAGCAGTGATCCCTCGCTGGCAGGCGCCTCTGAAAAACTGTTTTTT.

This clone has more than one count but fewer than ten. The chain carries TRBV28 and TRBJ2-5; TRBD1 matches at 8 bases. V lost 3 bases to trimming and J lost 5 bases; unmatched junction nucleotides: 8. The V gene's germline CDR1 is MDHEN and CDR2 SYDVKM. This CDR3 is built from 15 residues. The CDR3 DNA reads TGTGCCAGCAGTTTCTCTTCAGGGGGCCGCGAGACCCAGTACTTC. Its protein is CASSFSSGGRETQYF.

This clone was observed a handful of times. The CDR3 loop is CASRFGGREQVEAFF. CDR3 nucleotide sequence: TGTGCCAGCAGATTTGGTGGCAGGGAACAAGTTGAAGCTTTCTTT. This rearrangement joins TRBV2 to TRBJ1-1; weak D call: TRBD1 (5 bases). The ends were cut back, 6 bases at V and 7 bases at J, with 21 bases in the middle. CDR1 and CDR2 (germline): SNHLY, FYNNEI. This CDR3 has 15 residues.

The CDR3 protein is CASRRTGTGGTNTGELFF. In DNA form, the CDR3 reads TGTGCCAGCAGGCGTACCGGGACAGGGGGAACGAACACCGGGGAGCTGTTTTTT. J is TRBJ2-2 and V is TRBV7-3, with 11 bases matching TRBD1. Looked up from germline, CDR1 is SGHTA and CDR2 is FQGTGA. The CDR3 contains 18 residues. The trim removed 6 bases at V and 0 bases at J, leaving 9 bases unmatched.

The chain employs TRBV6-5 and TRBJ1-2; D is perhaps TRBD1 (6 bases). The CDR3 runs 13 residues. In germline, CDR1 is MNHEY, CDR2 SVGAGI. V lost 2 bases, J lost 5 bases, and 9 bases lay in between. The CDR3 protein is CASSYGQQYGYTF. Written as DNA, the CDR3 is TGTGCCAGCAGTTACGGACAGCAATATGGCTACACCTTC.

This clone has just a few counts. The chain has TRBV28 and TRBJ2-7; possibly TRBD1 for D (5 bases). The germline V gene encodes CDR1 MDHEN and CDR2 SYDVKM. The germline V and J ends were trimmed by 7 bases and 2 bases, with 18 bases remaining between them. The CDR3 loop spans 15 amino acids. The CDR3 nucleotides are TGTGCCAGCACCTCGCCCCAGACAGACACCTACGAGCAGTACTTC. Residues: CASTSPQTDTYEQYF.

CDR3 sequence (DNA): TGTGCCAGCAGTCCCGCGGGAGGATCCTACGAGCAGTACTTC. It is translated as CASSPAGGSYEQYF. V gene TRBV28 combines with J gene TRBJ2-7; 8 bases are shared with TRBD2. V was clipped by 5 bases and J by 1 base; unmatched bases: 4. Germline CDR1 reads MDHEN; CDR2 reads SYDVKM. This CDR3 spans 14 amino acids.

This clone appeared a few times. This chain links TRBV28 with TRBJ2-3; D possibly corresponds to TRBD1 (6 bases). This CDR3 contains 11 residues. The V gene lost 7 bases and the J gene lost 6 bases, with 8 bases spanning the gap. The germline V gene has CDR1 MDHEN and CDR2 SYDVKM. The chain's CDR3 is CASIRGDTQYF. For the CDR3, the DNA is TGTGCCAGCATCAGGGGTGATACGCAGTATTTT.

The J gene is TRBJ2-5, the V gene TRBV4-2; D is ambiguous. This CDR3 contains 12 residues. V gave up 1 base and J gave up 7 bases, with 7 bases separating them. The germline V gene has CDR1 LGHNA and CDR2 YNFKEQ. This CDR3 is CASSQGPRTQYF. For the CDR3, the DNA is TGTGCCAGCAGCCAAGGTCCTCGGACCCAGTACTTC.

The table lists this clone with a few counts. A junction end diverges from the germline sequence, so it may reflect a read error. The V gene is TRBV7-8, the J gene TRBJ1-1; D may be TRBD1 (5 bases). The CDR3 extends over 14 amino acids. Germline CDR1 reads SGHVS; CDR2 reads FQNEAQ. The CDR3 here is CASRFDSLNPEAFF. Here the CDR3 DNA reads TGTGCCAGCAGGTTCGACAGCCTGAACCCTGAAGCTTTCTTT.

The chain employs TRBV28 and TRBJ2-7; 8 bases align to TRBD1. The V gene end was trimmed by 5 bases and the J gene end by 7 bases; junction bases not matched to a gene: 7. Germline values: CDR1 MDHEN, CDR2 SYDVKM. There are 13 residues in the CDR3. This CDR3 reads CASSPTGVGEQYF. DNA for the CDR3: TGTGCCAGCAGTCCGACAGGGGTGGGAGAGCAGTACTTC.

The V and J genes are TRBV18 and TRBJ2-7; possible D gene TRBD1, 7 bases. The germline CDR1 and CDR2 sequences are KGHSH and LQKENI. The length of the CDR3 is 15 residues. Trimming removed 5 bases at V and 5 bases at J, with 19 bases between. The chain's CDR3 is CASSGSHQGGNEQYF. The CDR3 bases are TGTGCCAGCTCAGGATCCCATCAGGGGGGCAACGAGCAGTACTTC.

V is TRBV9 and J is TRBJ2-3; 7 bases align to TRBD2. Germline V CDR1 and CDR2: SGDLS, YYNGEE. This CDR3 is 17 amino acids long. The junction had 9 bases not matched to a gene; V was cut back by 0 bases and J by 2 bases. In DNA, the CDR3 is TGTGCCAGCAGCGTAGGGTGGAGCGGGACCACCACAGATACGCAGTATTTT. This encodes CASSVGWSGTTTDTQYF.

The V call is TRBV28, the J call TRBJ2-4; D is ambiguous. With 3 bases removed from V and 0 bases from J, the gap between germline ends came to 12 bases. Germline CDR1 is MDHEN and CDR2 is SYDVKM. The CDR3 contains 16 residues. The CDR3 DNA reads as TGTGCCAGCAGTTTCGTAGAGTCGAGAGCCAAAAACATTCAGTACTTC. Translating gives CASSFVESRAKNIQYF.

The CDR3 bases are TGCGCCAGCAGCACACCGACAGGGCAAGAGACCCAGTACTTC. Its translation is CASSTPTGQETQYF. The chain is built from TRBV5-1 and TRBJ2-5, with TRBD1 identical over 7 bases. This CDR3 is built from 14 residues. The V segment lost 4 bases and the J segment 2 bases; nucleotides outside the gene matches: 5. Per the germline V gene, CDR1 is SGHRS and CDR2 is YFSETQ.

The chain couples TRBV10-3 to TRBJ2-5, with TRBD2 as a possible D gene (5 bases). There are 13 residues in the CDR3. CDR1 is ENHRY and CDR2 is SYGVKD in the germline V gene. Trimming took 3 bases from V and 2 from J, leaving 7 bases between them. DNA of the CDR3: TGTGCCATCAGTGAAGAGCGGCAAGAGACCCAGTACTTC. Translating gives CAISEERQETQYF.

The CDR3 sequence is CASSPGQSTYEQYF. CDR3 bases: TGTGCCAGCTCACCGGGACAATCAACCTACGAGCAGTACTTC. The V and J genes are TRBV18 and TRBJ2-7, with D maybe TRBD1 (6 bases). V was cut by 3 bases and J by 2 bases, with 11 bases left in between. Germline V gene data show CDR1 as KGHSH and CDR2 as LQKENI. The CDR3 consists of 14 residues.

Remarks on this clone: The germline gene is not matched at one end of the junction; a read error may be the cause. V is TRBV20-1 and J is TRBJ2-3; D remains ambiguous. The germline V gene has CDR1 DFQATT and CDR2 SNEGSKA (reference sequence). This CDR3 is built from 9 residues. CDR3 protein: CSAPSTLRF. The CDR3 DNA reads TGCAGTGCGCCCTCCACCTTGCGTTTT.

This clone has just a few counts. V and J are TRBV5-4 and TRBJ1-3, with 7 bases fitting TRBD1. This CDR3 comprises 14 residues. V lost 0 bases, J lost 4 bases, and 1 base stayed unmatched. Per germline, CDR1 SGHNT and CDR2 YYREEE (reference sequence). Here the CDR3 reads CASSLGDSGNTIYF. As DNA, the CDR3 is TGTGCCAGCAGCTTGGGGGACAGCGGAAACACCATATATTTT.

This clone appeared a few times. The chain has TRBV30 and TRBJ2-1; D may be TRBD1 (5 bases). Germline CDR1 GTSNPN, CDR2 SVGIG (reference sequence). The CDR3 contains 14 residues. The V and J ends lost 1 base and 7 bases respectively, with 14 bases between them. The CDR3 DNA is TGTGCCTGGAGTGCCCTTCTAGGGGTTAATGAGCAGTTCTTC. Protein: CAWSALLGVNEQFF.

The rearrangement joins TRBV14 to TRBJ2-1; TRBD1 matches at 8 bases. The V segment lost 1 base and the J segment 4 bases; nucleotides outside the gene matches: 9. Germline assignment: CDR1 SGHDN and CDR2 FVKESK. There are 17 residues in the CDR3. For the CDR3, the DNA is TGTGCCAGCAGCCAAGGATTAGGCAGGGGGCTGTACAATGAGCAGTTCTTC. Translated, it gives CASSQGLGRGLYNEQFF.

A few counts support this clone. This chain joins TRBV4-3 and TRBJ1-2; D unclear. Trimming pared 1 base from V and 5 bases from J, leaving 20 bases between. The CDR3 is 17 amino acids. CDR1 LGHNA and CDR2 YSLEER come from the germline V gene. The chain's CDR3 is CASSQGLTGQALYGYTF. CDR3 DNA: TGCGCCAGCAGCCAAGGACTAACTGGCCAGGCCCTATATGGCTACACCTTC.

This clone was found a few times. The chain recombines TRBV9 with TRBJ2-5, with 7 bases that match TRBD2. This CDR3 has 16 amino acids. Germline V CDR1 and CDR2: SGDLS, YYNGEE. Trimming cost V 0 bases and J 2 bases; bases outside gene matches: 7. CDR3 sequence (DNA): TGTGCCAGCAGCGTAGGGTTGGGACTACGACAAGAGACCCAGTACTTC. Amino acids: CASSVGLGLRQETQYF. Filled out from reference TRBV9 and TRBJ2-5, the complete variable domain reads DSGVTQTPKHLITATGQRVTLRCSPRSGDLSVYWYQQSLDQGLQFLIQYYNGEERAKGNILERFSAQQFPDLHSELNLSSLELGDSALYFCASSVGLGLRQETQYFGPGTRLLVL.

This chain joins TRBV7-2 and TRBJ1-4; weak D call: TRBD1 (5 bases). The germline CDR1 and CDR2 sequences are SGHTA and FQGNSA. The V and J ends lost 5 bases and 8 bases respectively, with 15 bases between them. The CDR3 has 14 residues. The CDR3 DNA is TGTGCCAGCAGCCTCCGGGGGGGTAACGAAAAACTGTTTTTT. Its protein product is CASSLRGGNEKLFF.

This clone was counted between two and nine times. V is TRBV2 and J is TRBJ1-5, with D unclear. CDR3 size: 14 residues. The V gene's germline CDR1 is SNHLY and CDR2 FYNNEI. The ends were cut back, 3 bases at V and 2 bases at J, with 8 bases in the middle. CDR3 sequence (DNA): TGTGCCAGCAGTGATGGAACAGGCAATCAGCCCCAGCATTTT. It yields the protein CASSDGTGNQPQHF.

This clone appeared a few times. The chain joins TRBV6-1 to TRBJ1-5; the match to TRBD1 covers 8 bases. J lost 2 bases, V lost 6 bases, and 6 bases had no gene match. The CDR3 spans 15 residues. Germline CDR1 and CDR2: MNHNS and SASEGT. CDR3 sequence (DNA): TGTGCCAGCAGACCTCCGGGACAGGGCAATCAGCCCCAGCATTTT. This translates into CASRPPGQGNQPQHF.

The V and J genes are TRBV9 and TRBJ2-3; TRBD2 aligns across 13 bases. Germline CDR1 SGDLS, CDR2 YYNGEE. This CDR3 contains 19 residues. V lost 1 base to trimming and J lost 6 bases; unmatched junction nucleotides: 14. The CDR3 here is CASSVTAETSGRTHDTQYF. The CDR3 region has the DNA TGTGCCAGCAGCGTAACGGCGGAGACTAGCGGGAGGACCCACGATACGCAGTATTTT. Variable domain in full (rest from reference TRBV9 and TRBJ2-3): DSGVTQTPKHLITATGQRVTLRCSPRSGDLSVYWYQQSLDQGLQFLIQYYNGEERAKGNILERFSAQQFPDLHSELNLSSLELGDSALYFCASSVTAETSGRTHDTQYFGPGTRLTVL.

This clone was counted only a few times. The genes are TRBV14 and TRBJ2-1; TRBD2 agrees at 10 bases. Germline V gene data show CDR1 as SGHDN and CDR2 as FVKESK. CDR3 size: 17 residues. Trimming took 0 bases from V and 8 from J; bases not matched to a gene: 10. DNA for the CDR3: TGTGCCAGCAGCCAAGATCGCGCCCTAGCGGGAGTCGATGAGCAGTTCTTC. Translation: CASSQDRALAGVDEQFF. The full variable domain, in which reference TRBV14 and TRBJ2-1 provide the parts outside the CDR3, is EAGVTQFPSHSVIEKGQTVTLRCDPISGHDNLYWYRRVMGKEIKFLLHFVKESKQDESGMPNNRFLAERTGGTYSTLKVQPAELEDSGVYFCASSQDRALAGVDEQFFGPGTRLTVL.

This clone was found a few times. The V call is TRBV25-1, the J call TRBJ2-1; TRBD2 aligns across 9 bases. V was clipped by 7 bases and J by 6 bases; unmatched bases: 7. This CDR3 is built from 14 residues. Looked up from germline, CDR1 is MGHDK and CDR2 is SYGVNS. CDR3 amino acids: CASNPALAGNEQFF. The DNA for the CDR3 is TGTGCCAGCAATCCGGCACTAGCGGGCAATGAGCAGTTCTTC.

The DNA of the CDR3 is TGTGCCAGCAGCCCGCGGACTAGCGGGAGTGGTGGGCAGTATTTT. As protein: CASSPRTSGSGGQYF. This chain connects TRBV9 to TRBJ2-3, with 13 bases identical to TRBD2. The germline V gene has CDR1 SGDLS and CDR2 YYNGEE. The CDR3 totals 15 residues. With 4 bases clipped from V and 11 bases from J, the junction kept 10 bases outside the gene matches.

The chain uses TRBV2 and TRBJ2-1, with TRBD2 matching 8 bases. Trimming took 6 bases from V and 10 from J; bases not matched to a gene: 11. CDR1 and CDR2 (germline): SNHLY, FYNNEI. This CDR3 is built from 14 residues. The DNA for the CDR3 is TGTGCCAGCAGAAGCGGGAGATCCTCAACCGAGCAGTTCTTC. Its protein product is CASRSGRSSTEQFF.

The chain uses TRBV2 and TRBJ1-1; tentatively, D is TRBD1 (6 bases). This CDR3 region has 15 residues. V was pared by 5 bases and J by 1 base, with 14 bases between. Germline CDR1 and CDR2: SNHLY and FYNNEI. CDR3 sequence: CASSQERTANTEAFF. The CDR3 nucleotides are TGTGCCAGCAGTCAAGAAAGGACAGCGAACACTGAAGCTTTCTTT.